This passage covers 20 T cell receptor beta chains from one sample sequenced in a study of cytomegalovirus exposure and HLA in healthy donors. PCR amplification relied on 60 Vbeta primers (plus 13 Jbeta primers). TCRdb's copy holds only in-frame clones and misses some; the assay was immunoSEQ multiplex PCR. The table has 150,000 to 200,000 clones, about 81% seen once; the top ten hold roughly 2%. Material for sequencing was PBMCs. These receptors came from a woman between 18 and 30 years old in good health and CMV-seropositive.

The chain couples TRBV2 to TRBJ2-5, with D uncertain. CDR1 SNHLY and CDR2 FYNNEI come from the germline V gene. The CDR3 is 14 residues long. The ends were cut back, 2 bases at V and 2 bases at J, with 9 bases in the middle. The DNA for the CDR3 is TGTGCCAGCAGTGAACTCACTGCGCAAGAGACCCAGTACTTC. This encodes CASSELTAQETQYF.

J is TRBJ2-1 and V is TRBV11-2; 12 nucleotides line up with TRBD1. This CDR3 comprises 17 residues. The germline V gene has CDR1 SGHAT and CDR2 FQNNGV. Trimming cost V 0 bases and J 7 bases; bases outside gene matches: 7. Here the CDR3 reads CASSLDSGTGGFNEQFF. CDR3 nucleotides: TGTGCCAGCAGCTTAGATTCCGGGACAGGGGGCTTTAATGAGCAGTTCTTC.

J is TRBJ1-2 and V is TRBV10-3; TRBD1 matches 7 bases. Germline V gene sequence: CDR1 ENHRY, CDR2 SYGVKD. Unmatched junction bases numbered 12, after V lost 7 bases and J lost 4 bases. The CDR3 covers 15 residues. The chain's CDR3 is CAITPAQGGTYGYTF. CDR3 coding DNA: TGTGCCATCACCCCCGCTCAGGGGGGCACCTATGGCTACACCTTC.

The table lists this clone with a few counts. The chain couples TRBV6-1 to TRBJ2-3; 10 bases map to TRBD2. J gave up 0 bases and V 2 bases, and 5 bases lay outside the gene matches. This CDR3 contains 17 residues. Looked up from germline, CDR1 is MNHNS and CDR2 is SASEGT. CDR3 sequence reads: CASSEITSGVSTDTQYF. The DNA for the CDR3 is TGTGCCAGCAGTGAAATCACTAGCGGGGTGAGCACAGATACGCAGTATTTT.

The genes are TRBV6-5 and TRBJ1-5, with D unresolved. CDR1 is MNHEY and CDR2 is SVGAGI in the germline V gene. The V end was cut by 6 bases, the J end by 3 bases, with 6 bases between. This CDR3 spans 12 amino acids. The CDR3 region is CASSQLNQPQHF. The CDR3 DNA sequence: TGTGCCAGCAGCCAACTCAATCAGCCCCAGCATTTT.

Only one count was recorded for this clone. The rearrangement links TRBV7-2 to TRBJ1-2, with unresolved D. Per the germline V gene, CDR1 is SGHTA and CDR2 is FQGNSA. The CDR3 has 13 residues. Deletions cut 2 bases from V and 5 bases from J, with 9 bases between. CDR3 in amino acids: CASSLFQLYGYTF. The CDR3 nucleotides are TGTGCCAGCAGCTTATTTCAGTTATATGGCTACACCTTC.

The J gene is TRBJ2-7, the V gene TRBV29-1, with TRBD1 matching 7 bases. The V gene end was trimmed by 5 bases and the J gene end by 0 bases; junction bases not matched to a gene: 7. CDR1 and CDR2 (germline): SQVTM, ANQGSEA. The CDR3 runs 14 residues. The CDR3 is CSVLGQKSSYEQYF. The CDR3 DNA is TGCAGCGTTCTGGGACAGAAGAGCTCCTACGAGCAGTACTTC.

The chain is built from TRBV10-3 and TRBJ2-3; no definite D call. The germline gives CDR1 ENHRY, CDR2 SYGVKD. This CDR3 is built from 13 residues. V was shortened by 0 bases and J by 10 bases, with 11 bases between the two germline ends. CDR3 in amino acids: CAISESEPAAQYF. The DNA of the CDR3 is TGTGCCATCAGTGAGTCAGAGCCCGCGGCGCAGTATTTT.

The gene calls are TRBV2 and TRBJ2-7; 15 bases line up with TRBD2. Germline V gene lookup returns CDR1 SNHLY and CDR2 FYNNEI. V lost 6 bases, J lost 3 bases, and 3 bases stayed unmatched. The CDR3 length is 15 residues. CDR3 sequence (DNA): TGTGCCAGCAGGGGGACTAGCGGGGGGCACTACGAGCAGTACTTC. This gives the protein CASRGTSGGHYEQYF.

This clone was detected a few times. The J gene is TRBJ2-1, the V gene TRBV30; 12 nucleotides agree with TRBD2. The CDR3 is made up of 16 amino acids. The ends lost 3 bases at V and 9 bases at J; junction bases unmatched: 12. From germline, CDR1 is GTSNPN and CDR2 SVGIG (reference sequence). The CDR3 reads CAWSDPSGGAGGEQFF. Written as DNA, the CDR3 is TGTGCCTGGAGCGACCCTAGCGGGGGGGCCGGTGGTGAGCAGTTCTTC.

V usage is TRBV7-9 and J usage is TRBJ2-2, with 7 bases aligning to TRBD1. With 3 bases clipped from V and 5 bases from J, the junction kept 9 bases outside the gene matches. This CDR3 has 16 residues. From germline, CDR1 is SEHNR and CDR2 FQNEAQ (reference sequence). This CDR3 is CASSFTGALGTGELFF. The CDR3 DNA is TGTGCCAGCAGCTTTACAGGGGCCCTGGGGACCGGGGAGCTGTTTTTT.

CDR3 in DNA: TGTGCCAGCAACCTGCTTGGAATAGAGGTTGAGGCCAACGTCCTGACTTTC. This codes for CASNLLGIEVEANVLTF. The chain joins TRBV5-6 to TRBJ2-6; D gene unclear. Trimming removed 6 bases at V and 6 bases at J, with 22 bases between. Germline loops: CDR1 SGHDT, CDR2 YYEEEE. The CDR3 is 17 residues long. Drawing the rest from reference TRBV5-6 and TRBJ2-6, the complete variable domain is DAGVTQSPTHLIKTRGQQVTLRCSPKSGHDTVSWYQQALGQGPQFIFQYYEEEERQRGNFPDRFSGHQFPNYSSELNVNALLLGDSALYLCASNLLGIEVEANVLTFGAGSRLTVL.

In this sample, this clone turned up a few times. The chain uses TRBV11-3 and TRBJ2-3; 9 nucleotides agree with TRBD2. Germline V gene data show CDR1 as SGHNT and CDR2 as YENEEA. Trimming removed 4 bases from V and 5 bases from J; junction bases left unmatched: 4. This CDR3 contains 14 residues. CDR3 DNA: TGTGCCAGCAGCTCAGGACTAGCGAGAGATACGCAGTATTTT. Its protein product is CASSSGLARDTQYF.

V is TRBV9 and J is TRBJ2-2; TRBD1 matches at 8 bases. V lost 0 bases and J lost 1; bases outside the gene matches: 5. CDR3 length: 17 residues. The germline V gene has CDR1 SGDLS and CDR2 YYNGEE. Here the CDR3 reads CASSVEQGGMNTGELFF. The DNA of the CDR3 is TGTGCCAGCAGCGTAGAACAGGGGGGTATGAACACCGGGGAGCTGTTTTTT.

The V gene is TRBV7-2, the J gene TRBJ1-5; 7 bases are shared with TRBD1. Trimming took 5 bases from V and 3 from J; bases not matched to a gene: 13. Germline values: CDR1 SGHTA, CDR2 FQGNSA. There are 17 residues in the CDR3. The CDR3 coding sequence is TGTGCCAGCAGCCTAACAGGGGCGCCCTGGGCCAATCAGCCCCAGCATTTT. Amino acid sequence: CASSLTGAPWANQPQHF.

This clone appeared once. This chain connects TRBV27 to TRBJ2-6; the D is unclear. CDR1 and CDR2 from the germline V gene are MNHEY and SMNVEV (reference sequence). This CDR3 is 14 amino acids long. Trimming removed 4 bases from V and 3 bases from J, with 7 bases in between. CDR3 coding DNA: TGTGCCAGCAGTTCCGTTGTTGGGGCCAACGTCCTGACTTTC. It yields the protein CASSSVVGANVLTF.

This clone was detected a few times. V and J are TRBV9 and TRBJ2-3; D is possibly TRBD2 (6 bases). The CDR3 loop spans 17 amino acids. In germline, CDR1 is SGDLS, CDR2 YYNGEE. V was pared by 2 bases and J by 2 bases, with 18 bases between. The CDR3 loop is CASSVGGGRLYTDTQYF. Here the CDR3 DNA reads TGTGCCAGCAGCGTCGGGGGTGGACGGCTATACACAGATACGCAGTATTTT.

This clone was observed a handful of times. The rearrangement joins TRBV6-5 to TRBJ2-1; 11 bases line up with TRBD2. CDR1 is MNHEY, CDR2 SVGAGI, per germline. CDR3 length: 14 residues. The J segment lost 5 bases and the V segment lost 8 bases, leaving 5 bases of the junction unmatched. This CDR3 reads CASGRLAGNNEQFF. CDR3 coding DNA: TGTGCCAGCGGTAGACTAGCGGGGAACAATGAGCAGTTCTTC.

This clone was recorded once. The chain uses TRBV10-2 and TRBJ1-2; 9 nucleotides match TRBD1. The germline gives CDR1 WSHSY, CDR2 SAAADI. The CDR3 is 14 amino acids. Trimming took 8 bases from V and 3 from J; bases not matched to a gene: 7. The CDR3 region is CASLSQGAYYGYTF. CDR3 in DNA: TGCGCCAGCCTATCACAGGGGGCATACTATGGCTACACCTTC.

The chain carries TRBV10-2 and TRBJ2-5, with D unresolved. The CDR3 contains 14 residues. V was pared by 2 bases and J by 0 bases, with 7 bases between. Germline CDR1 reads WSHSY; CDR2 reads SAAADI. The CDR3 nucleotides read TGCGCCAGCAGTGAGACAGAAAACCAAGAGACCCAGTACTTC. Translating gives CASSETENQETQYF.